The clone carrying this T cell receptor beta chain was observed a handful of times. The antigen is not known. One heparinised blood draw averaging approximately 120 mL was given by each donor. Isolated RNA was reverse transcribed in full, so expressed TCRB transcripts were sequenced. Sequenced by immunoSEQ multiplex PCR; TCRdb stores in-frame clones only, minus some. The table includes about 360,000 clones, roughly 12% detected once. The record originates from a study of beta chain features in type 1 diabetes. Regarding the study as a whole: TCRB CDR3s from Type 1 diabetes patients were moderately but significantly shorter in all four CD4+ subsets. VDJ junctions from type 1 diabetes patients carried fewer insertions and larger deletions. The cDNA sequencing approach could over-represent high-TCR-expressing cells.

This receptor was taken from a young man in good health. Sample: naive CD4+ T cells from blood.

The DNA of the CDR3 is TGTGCCAGTAGTAGATCGGCGGGCGGGACTACCTACGAGCAGTACTTC. It is translated as CASSRSAGGTTYEQYF. The V and J genes are TRBV19 and TRBJ2-7, with 7 nucleotides matching TRBD2. The CDR3 totals 16 residues. The V and J ends lost 4 bases and 2 bases, in that order; junction bases with no gene match: 11. Germline V gene sequence: CDR1 LNHDA, CDR2 SQIVND (reference sequence).